Listed here is a single TCR beta chain. Amplification of TCR beta CDR3 regions was performed using RNA transcripts as template. The primer set for the first-round RT-PCR of the TCR CDR3 was HTBI. TCRdb fed the multiplex PCR reads into MiXCR, producing one record per CDR3 protein. The table has 700,000 to 950,000 distinct CDR3 sequences, roughly a third seen once. V dropped 6 bases and J dropped 1 base, with 21 bases sitting between them. The germline CDR1 and CDR2 sequences are SEHNR and FQNEAQ (reference sequence). CDR3 size: 17 residues. This entry belongs to a study of T cells in Graves' hyperthyroidism and ophthalmopathy.

The sample consisted of blood. The source of this sequence is a woman in her forties with Graves' hyperthyroidism. The gene calls are TRBV7-9 and TRBJ1-1, with D maybe TRBD1 (6 bases). The CDR3 bases are TGTGCCAGCAGTTTCCCGGGACATCCTGAGGGGAACACTGAAGCTTTCTTT. Its protein is CASSFPGHPEGNTEAFF.